The 15 T cell receptor beta chains below all came from one sample that was sequenced in a study of CD8 T cells in ankylosing spondylitis. TCRdb processed the 5' RACE reads anew with MiXCR; each CDR3 protein has one entry. The sample includes roughly 470,000 distinct CDR3 sequences, roughly 26% of them seen just once. For these TCRs, the target antigens are not known. General study findings and limits: Among TCR beta sequences, a motif of several highly homologous variants appeared characteristic of ankylosing spondylitis blood.

Input material: blood, either unsorted or a sorted T cell fraction (not recorded which). The receptors here all came from a male donor with ankylosing spondylitis.

The genes are TRBV3-1 and TRBJ1-1; perhaps TRBD1 as D (6 bases). CDR3 length: 14 amino acids. V dropped 5 bases and J dropped 5 bases, with 15 bases sitting between them. In germline, CDR1 is LGHDT, CDR2 YNNKEL (reference sequence). The CDR3: CASSWTGASTEAFF. DNA of the CDR3: TGTGCCAGCAGCTGGACGGGGGCAAGTACTGAAGCTTTCTTT.

This clonotype has a handful of counts. The chain links TRBV5-5 to TRBJ1-5; TRBD1 matches at 7 bases. V lost 4 bases and J lost 1; bases outside the gene matches: 8. This CDR3 is built from 16 residues. The germline gives CDR1 SGHKS, CDR2 YYEKEE (reference sequence). The CDR3: CASSGDRPFSNQPQHF. CDR3 nucleotides: TGTGCCAGCAGCGGGGACAGACCCTTCAGCAATCAGCCCCAGCATTTT.

In this sample, this clonotype turned up a few times. J is TRBJ1-1 and V is TRBV7-2; D is uncertain. V shed 0 bases and J shed 8 bases, with 10 bases lying between them. Germline-derived CDR1 and CDR2 are SGHTA and FQGNSA. This CDR3 has 13 amino acids. The CDR3 reads CASSLAQETEAFF. The CDR3 region has the DNA TGTGCCAGCAGCTTAGCGCAGGAGACAGAAGCTTTCTTT. Together with reference TRBV7-2 and TRBJ1-1, the CDR3 gives the full variable domain: GAGVSQSPSNKVTEKGKDVELRCDPISGHTALYWYRQSLGQGLEFLIYFQGNSAPDKSGLPSDRFSAERTGGSVSTLTIQRTQQEDSAVYLCASSLAQETEAFFGQGTRLTVV.

This clonotype came up once. The gene calls are TRBV20-1 and TRBJ1-1; D might be TRBD1 (6 bases). The V gene lost 5 bases and the J gene lost 2 bases, with 12 bases spanning the gap. Per the germline V gene, CDR1 is DFQATT and CDR2 is SNEGSKA (reference sequence). This CDR3 spans 13 amino acids. The CDR3 is CSAQPDSNTEAFF. The CDR3 DNA reads as TGCAGTGCTCAACCGGACAGCAACACTGAAGCTTTCTTT.

This clonotype was counted many times. The chain links TRBV20-1 to TRBJ1-1; D is possibly TRBD1 (5 bases). This CDR3 is 13 amino acids long. CDR1 and CDR2 (germline): DFQATT, SNEGSKA (reference sequence). The ends were cut back, 3 bases at V and 2 bases at J, with 10 bases in the middle. The CDR3 region is CSASRDFNTEAFF. Written as DNA, the CDR3 is TGCAGTGCTAGTCGGGACTTCAACACTGAAGCTTTCTTT.

V gene TRBV20-1 combines with J gene TRBJ1-2; TRBD1 is a possible D gene (6 bases). V was cut by 0 bases and J by 2 bases, with 13 bases left in between. Germline values: CDR1 DFQATT, CDR2 SNEGSKA (reference sequence). CDR3 length: 15 amino acids. The CDR3 coding sequence is TGCAGTGCTAGAGATCTACAGGGATTGAACTATGGCTACACCTTC. This sequence encodes CSARDLQGLNYGYTF.

In its sample, this clonotype was seen a few times. The genes are TRBV5-1 and TRBJ1-2; D unclear. Germline V gene sequence: CDR1 SGHRS, CDR2 YFSETQ. This CDR3 is 15 amino acids long. Trimming pared 2 bases from V and 2 bases from J, leaving 13 bases between. CDR3 loop: CASSFSVQRNYGYTF. The CDR3 coding sequence is TGCGCCAGCAGCTTCTCTGTCCAAAGAAACTATGGCTACACCTTC. The variable domain in full, with the rest retrieved from reference TRBV5-1 and TRBJ1-2, is KAGVTQTPRYLIKTRGQQVTLSCSPISGHRSVSWYQQTPGQGLQFLFEYFSETQRNKGNFPGRFSGRQFSNSRSEMNVSTLELGDSALYLCASSFSVQRNYGYTFGSGTRLTVV.

This clonotype was counted only a few times. The chain links TRBV5-1 to TRBJ2-5, with TRBD1 as a possible D gene (6 bases). The CDR3 is made up of 14 amino acids. The germline V gene has CDR1 SGHRS and CDR2 YFSETQ. Trimming cost V 4 bases and J 3 bases, with 13 bases left between them. CDR3 nucleotides: TGCGCCAGCAGCGTTACAGGGTGCGAAGAGACCCAGTACTTC. Translation: CASSVTGCEETQYF.

The chain uses TRBV2 and TRBJ1-2; D remains unclear. The germline V gene has CDR1 SNHLY and CDR2 FYNNEI. There are 14 residues in the CDR3. V was clipped by 5 bases and J by 4 bases, with 14 bases between them. The CDR3 bases are TGTGCCAGCAGTCAAAACGCGAGCCCCTATGGCTACACCTTC. Residues: CASSQNASPYGYTF. Together with reference TRBV2 and TRBJ1-2, the CDR3 gives the full variable domain: EPEVTQTPSHQVTQMGQEVILRCVPISNHLYFYWYRQILGQKVEFLVSFYNNEISEKSEIFDDQFSVERPDGSNFTLKIRSTKLEDSAMYFCASSQNASPYGYTFGSGTRLTVV.

The gene calls are TRBV20-1 and TRBJ2-2; tentative D call: TRBD2 (6 bases). The CDR3 is 14 residues long. With 1 base removed from V and 3 bases from J, the gap between germline ends came to 9 bases. Per the germline V gene, CDR1 is DFQATT and CDR2 is SNEGSKA (reference sequence). CDR3 in DNA: TGCAGTGCTAGAGCGGGACTCGACACCGGGGAGCTGTTTTTT. This sequence encodes CSARAGLDTGELFF.

The count of this clonotype is one. The chain couples TRBV7-9 to TRBJ2-3; D is unresolved. This CDR3 contains 13 residues. Germline CDR1 and CDR2: SEHNR and FQNEAQ (reference sequence). Trimming cost V 1 base and J 4 bases, with 6 bases left between them. CDR3 protein: CASSLVHPDTQYF. CDR3 coding DNA: TGTGCCAGCAGCTTAGTTCATCCAGATACGCAGTATTTT.

This clonotype turned up a few times. The chain links TRBV14 to TRBJ2-1; 8 nucleotides align to TRBD1. V lost 0 bases to trimming and J lost 7 bases; unmatched junction nucleotides: 5. CDR1 and CDR2 from the germline V gene are SGHDN and FVKESK. The CDR3 is 15 residues long. Here the CDR3 DNA reads TGTGCCAGCAGCCAAGACCCAGGGGGCTTTAATGAGCAGTTCTTC. It translates to CASSQDPGGFNEQFF.

The sample holds a few counts of this clonotype. V is TRBV7-2 and J is TRBJ1-3; D perhaps matches TRBD1 (5 bases). V lost 2 bases and J 9 bases, leaving 17 bases between the germline ends. The CDR3 totals 15 residues. Germline assignment: CDR1 SGHTA and CDR2 FQGNSA. The CDR3 coding sequence is TGTGCCAGCAGCTTAAACGCAGGGTCGGGTAGCACCATATATTTT. Translation gives CASSLNAGSGSTIYF.

About this clonotype: A junction end diverges from the germline sequence, so it may reflect a read error. J is TRBJ2-3 and V is TRBV6-1; D is uncertain. The germline gives CDR1 MNHNS, CDR2 SASEGT. The CDR3 length is 14 residues. The chain's CDR3 is CASSQPPSRDTQYF. The CDR3 nucleotides read TGTGCCAGCAGCCAACCCCCAAGCAGAGATACGCAGTATTTT.

The rearrangement uses TRBV12-3 or TRBV12-4 and TRBJ2-2, with 9 bases lining up with TRBD1. The length of the CDR3 is 15 residues. Trimming removed 8 bases from V and 7 bases from J; junction bases left unmatched: 11. CDR3 amino acids: CASGRDRDIGGELFF. The CDR3 nucleotides read TGTGCCAGCGGGAGGGACAGGGACATTGGCGGGGAGCTGTTTTTT.